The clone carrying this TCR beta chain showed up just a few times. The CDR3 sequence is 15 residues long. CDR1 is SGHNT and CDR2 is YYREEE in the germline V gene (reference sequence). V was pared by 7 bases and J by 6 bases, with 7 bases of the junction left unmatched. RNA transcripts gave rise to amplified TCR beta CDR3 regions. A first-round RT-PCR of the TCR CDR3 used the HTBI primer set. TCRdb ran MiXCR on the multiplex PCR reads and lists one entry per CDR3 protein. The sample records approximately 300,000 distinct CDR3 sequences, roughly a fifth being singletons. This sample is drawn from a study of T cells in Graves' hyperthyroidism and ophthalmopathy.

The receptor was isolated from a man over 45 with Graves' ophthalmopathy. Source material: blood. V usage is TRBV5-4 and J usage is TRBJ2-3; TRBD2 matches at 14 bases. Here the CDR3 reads CASQGLAGVGDTQYF. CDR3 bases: TGTGCCAGCCAGGGACTAGCGGGAGTGGGGGATACGCAGTATTTT.